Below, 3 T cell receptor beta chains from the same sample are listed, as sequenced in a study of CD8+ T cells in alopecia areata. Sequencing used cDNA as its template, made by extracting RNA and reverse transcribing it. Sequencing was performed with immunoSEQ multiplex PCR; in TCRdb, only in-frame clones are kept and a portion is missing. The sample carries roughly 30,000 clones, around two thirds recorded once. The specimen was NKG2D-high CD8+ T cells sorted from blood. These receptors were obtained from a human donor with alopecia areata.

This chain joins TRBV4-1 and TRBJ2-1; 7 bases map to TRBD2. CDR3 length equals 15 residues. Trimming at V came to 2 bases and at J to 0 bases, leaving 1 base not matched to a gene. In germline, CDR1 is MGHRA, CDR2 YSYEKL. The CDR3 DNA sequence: TGCGCCAGCAGCCAAACTAGCGTCTCCTACAATGAGCAGTTCTTC. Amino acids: CASSQTSVSYNEQFF.

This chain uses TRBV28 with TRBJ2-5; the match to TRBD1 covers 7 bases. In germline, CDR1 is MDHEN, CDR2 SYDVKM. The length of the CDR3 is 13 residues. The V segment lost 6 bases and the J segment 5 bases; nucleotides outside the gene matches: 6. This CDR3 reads CASRDRAMETQYF. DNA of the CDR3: TGTGCCAGCAGAGACAGGGCCATGGAGACCCAGTACTTC.

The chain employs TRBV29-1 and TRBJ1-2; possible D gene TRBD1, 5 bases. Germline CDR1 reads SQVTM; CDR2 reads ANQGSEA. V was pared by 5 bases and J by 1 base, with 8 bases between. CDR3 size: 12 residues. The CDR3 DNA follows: TGCAGCGTTCCCCAGGGTAACTATGGCTACACCTTC. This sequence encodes CSVPQGNYGYTF.